This TCR beta chain originates from a study of T-cell memory formation after mild COVID-19. The overall study: Clusters of TCRs were largely donor specific.

This clonotype was found a few times. Its matching antigen is unknown. Looked up from germline, CDR1 is SNHLY and CDR2 is FYNNEI. V was shortened by 11 bases and J by 1 base, with 11 bases between the two germline ends. The CDR3 contains 12 residues. In TCRdb, the 5' RACE reads were re-called with MiXCR into one record per CDR3 protein. Here the sample spans 300,000 to 350,000 distinct CDR3 sequences, under 15% being singletons. General study findings and limits: Pre-infection memory harbored some responding clones, suggesting cross-reactive memory joined.

This clonotype was sampled from a man between 18 and 29 years old who had mild COVID-19 (a few samples of this study predate the infection). Cell type and time point are not known. The V call is TRBV2, the J call TRBJ1-1; no clear D gene. Sequenced sample: PBMCs or a T cell subset sorted from them (not recorded which). The CDR3 is CAGRAENTEAFF. The CDR3 DNA is TGTGCCGGAAGAGCAGAGAACACTGAAGCTTTCTTT.